This T cell receptor beta chain originates from a study of neoadjuvant anti-PD-1 for oral cavity cancer. Looking at the study overall: Around day 43, patients without progression received a fourth nivolumab dose before surgery.

The CDR3 is 12 residues long. The germline CDR1 and CDR2 sequences are SGHDT and YYEEEE. V lost 4 bases and J lost 14; bases outside the gene matches: 9. Method: immunoSEQ multiplex PCR; TCRdb's copy keeps in-frame clones and lacks some. The sample contains about 13,000 clones, under 70% of which appear only once. Time point reported: after neoadjuvant nivolumab, at surgical resection. These newly diagnosed stage II-IVA oral cavity squamous cell carcinoma patients had no prior systemic or radiation treatment. This rearrangement joins TRBV5-6 to TRBJ1-5; TRBD1 matches at 7 bases. The clonotype comes from a person aged 35-79 years with oral cavity squamous cell carcinoma. The sample was PBMCs, taken after nivolumab (anti-PD-1) treatment. The CDR3 protein is CASSQGVGSEHF. The CDR3 nucleotides are TGTGCCAGCAGCCAGGGGGTTGGATCCGAGCATTTT. Supplemented by reference TRBV5-6 and TRBJ1-5, the full variable domain reads DAGVTQSPTHLIKTRGQQVTLRCSPKSGHDTVSWYQQALGQGPQFIFQYYEEEERQRGNFPDRFSGHQFPNYSSELNVNALLLGDSALYLCASSQGVGSEHFGDGTRLSIL.